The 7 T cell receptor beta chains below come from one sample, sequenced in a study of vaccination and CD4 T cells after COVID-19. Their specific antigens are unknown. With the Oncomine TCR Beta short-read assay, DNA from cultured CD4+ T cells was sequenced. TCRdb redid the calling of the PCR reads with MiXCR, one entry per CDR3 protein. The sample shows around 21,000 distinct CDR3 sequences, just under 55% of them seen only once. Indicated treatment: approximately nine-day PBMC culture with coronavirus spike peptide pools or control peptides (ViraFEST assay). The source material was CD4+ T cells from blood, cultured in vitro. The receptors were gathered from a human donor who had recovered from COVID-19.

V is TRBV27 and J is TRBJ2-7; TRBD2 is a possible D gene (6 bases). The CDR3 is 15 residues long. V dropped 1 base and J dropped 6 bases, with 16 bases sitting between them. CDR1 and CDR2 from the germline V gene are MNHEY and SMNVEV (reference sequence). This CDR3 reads CASSLLGTAGGEQYF. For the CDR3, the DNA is TGTGCCAGCAGTTTATTGGGGACTGCGGGTGGCGAGCAGTACTTC.

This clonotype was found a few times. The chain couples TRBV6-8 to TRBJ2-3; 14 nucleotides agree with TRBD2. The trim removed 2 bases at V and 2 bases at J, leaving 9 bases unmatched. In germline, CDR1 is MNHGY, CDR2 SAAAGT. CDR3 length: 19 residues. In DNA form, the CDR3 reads TGTGCCAGCAGTTACCGTAGACGGACTAGCGGGAGGTACACAGATACGCAGTATTTT. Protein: CASSYRRRTSGRYTDTQYF.

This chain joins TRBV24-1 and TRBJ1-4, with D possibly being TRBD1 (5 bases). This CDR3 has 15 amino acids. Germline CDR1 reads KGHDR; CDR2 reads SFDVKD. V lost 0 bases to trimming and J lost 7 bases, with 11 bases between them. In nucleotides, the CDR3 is TGTGCCACCAGTGATTTGGGGGGAAAGGCTGAAAAACTGTTTTTT. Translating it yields CATSDLGGKAEKLFF.

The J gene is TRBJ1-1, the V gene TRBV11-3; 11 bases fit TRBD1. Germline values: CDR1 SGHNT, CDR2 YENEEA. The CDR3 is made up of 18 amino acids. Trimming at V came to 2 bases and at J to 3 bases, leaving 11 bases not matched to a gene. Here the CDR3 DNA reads TGTGCCAGCAGCTTAAGTGGCGTGTGGGGACAGGGGGACACTGAAGCTTTCTTT. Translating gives CASSLSGVWGQGDTEAFF.

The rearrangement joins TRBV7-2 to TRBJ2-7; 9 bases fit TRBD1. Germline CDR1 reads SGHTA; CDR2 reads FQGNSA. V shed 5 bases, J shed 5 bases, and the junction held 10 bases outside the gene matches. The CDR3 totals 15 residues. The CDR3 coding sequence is TGTGCCAGCAGCCCCACCCTGGGACAGGGTAACGAGCAGTACTTC. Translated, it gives CASSPTLGQGNEQYF.

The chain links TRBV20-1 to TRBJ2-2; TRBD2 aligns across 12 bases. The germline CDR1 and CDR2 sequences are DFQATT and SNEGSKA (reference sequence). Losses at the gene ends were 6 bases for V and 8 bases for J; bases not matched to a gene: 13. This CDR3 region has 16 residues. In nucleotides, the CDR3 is TGCAGTGCCGGACGACTAGCGGGAGTATCATCTGGGGAGCTGTTTTTT. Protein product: CSAGRLAGVSSGELFF.

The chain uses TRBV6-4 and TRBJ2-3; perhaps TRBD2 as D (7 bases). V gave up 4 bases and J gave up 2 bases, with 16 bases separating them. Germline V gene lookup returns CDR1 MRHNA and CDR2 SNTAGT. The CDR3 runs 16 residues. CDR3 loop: CASSARGGGITDTQYF. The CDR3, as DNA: TGTGCCAGCAGTGCCCGGGGCGGGGGCATCACAGATACGCAGTATTTT.